The 16 T cell receptor beta chains in this list originate from one sample, sequenced in a study of human T cells and chemical hapten exposure. The time point here: patch test 3, about 24 weeks after DPC sensitization. Documented treatment: therapeutic diphenylcyclopropenone sensitization with weekly scalp DPC. TCRdb reanalysed the RACE reads using MiXCR and keeps one entry per CDR3 protein. The sample has 130,000 or so distinct CDR3 sequences; roughly 10% are singletons. Specimen: whole blood, collected in connection with sensitization to the hapten diphenylcyclopropenone (DPC). The receptor set was obtained from a woman between 45 and 60 years old with alopecia areata. Some clones in this sample may be carry-over from other donors' samples.

CDR3: CASSAGPNTGELFF. DNA of the CDR3: TGCGCCAGCAGCGCCGGACCAAACACCGGGGAGCTGTTTTTT. The chain recombines TRBV5-1 with TRBJ2-2; D is ambiguous. CDR1 SGHRS and CDR2 YFSETQ come from the germline V gene. V was clipped by 4 bases and J by 2 bases, with 9 bases between them. The CDR3 extends over 14 amino acids. Variable domain in full (rest from reference TRBV5-1 and TRBJ2-2): KAGVTQTPRYLIKTRGQQVTLSCSPISGHRSVSWYQQTPGQGLQFLFEYFSETQRNKGNFPGRFSGRQFSNSRSEMNVSTLELGDSALYLCASSAGPNTGELFFGEGSRLTVL.

At least ten counts were recorded for this clonotype. The chain is built from TRBV6-2 or TRBV6-3 and TRBJ2-1; D is perhaps TRBD1 (6 bases). The CDR3 covers 16 residues. CDR1 and CDR2 (germline): MNHEY, SVGEGT. The V gene lost 0 bases and the J gene lost 7 bases, with 16 bases spanning the gap. CDR3 amino acids: CASSYSWRPQGNEQFF. In DNA form, the CDR3 reads TGTGCCAGCAGTTACTCTTGGCGTCCTCAGGGGAATGAGCAGTTCTTC.

V gene TRBV6-5 combines with J gene TRBJ2-1, with D hard to call. The CDR3 is made up of 12 amino acids. Trimming stripped 10 bases from V and 4 bases from J, with 11 bases between. The V gene's germline CDR1 is MNHEY and CDR2 SVGAGI. The CDR3: CATVTAYNEQFF. Written as DNA, the CDR3 is TGTGCCACCGTGACTGCTTACAATGAGCAGTTCTTC.

This clonotype has only a few counts. The chain joins TRBV29-1 to TRBJ2-1; D remains ambiguous. The CDR3 consists of 15 residues. Germline CDR1 and CDR2: SQVTM and ANQGSEA. Trimming took off 6 bases at V and 3 bases at J, with 18 bases between the two ends. The CDR3 DNA follows: TGCAGCGTGGCCTTAGACGGCCCCCTCTACAATGAGCAGTTCTTC. It is translated as CSVALDGPLYNEQFF.

This chain's CDR3 is CASGPGQGFSPLHF. The CDR3 nucleotides are TGTGCCAGCGGGCCGGGACAGGGCTTTTCACCCCTCCACTTT. V usage is TRBV6-6 and J usage is TRBJ1-6; 9 bases match TRBD1. CDR3 length: 14 amino acids. Per germline, CDR1 MNHNY and CDR2 SVGAGI (reference sequence). After removal of 8 bases from V and 9 bases from J, the junction contained 8 bases not matched to a gene.

This clonotype has at least ten counts. The junction shows a germline mismatch at one end, possibly a read error. V and J are TRBV5-1 and TRBJ1-6; 8 nucleotides match TRBD1. The CDR3 is 14 residues long. The V gene's germline CDR1 is SGHRS and CDR2 YFSETQ. In DNA form, the CDR3 reads TGTGCCAGCAGTTTGACAGGGGATAATTCACCCCTCCACTTT. This codes for CASSLTGDNSPLHF.

This clonotype was observed a handful of times. The V call is TRBV2, the J call TRBJ1-1, with D possibly being TRBD1 (6 bases). Germline V CDR1 and CDR2: SNHLY, FYNNEI. This CDR3 comprises 17 residues. V was shortened by 4 bases and J by 5 bases, with 23 bases between the two germline ends. CDR3: CASSADRTPPEGTEAFF. DNA for the CDR3: TGTGCCAGCAGTGCGGACAGAACTCCTCCCGAGGGAACTGAAGCTTTCTTT.

This clonotype has a handful of counts. V is TRBV28 and J is TRBJ2-5, with D possibly TRBD1 on 6 matching bases. The CDR3 sequence is 15 residues long. Germline V CDR1 and CDR2: MDHEN, SYDVKM. Trimming shortened V by 5 bases and J by 1 base, and 14 bases separated the two germline ends. This CDR3 is CASSKPGQIQETQYF. As DNA, the CDR3 is TGTGCCAGCAGTAAACCGGGACAAATCCAAGAGACCCAGTACTTC.

This clonotype was detected many times. J is TRBJ1-1 and V is TRBV5-1, with a possible D match to TRBD1 (5 bases). The CDR3 length is 13 residues. Per the germline V gene, CDR1 is SGHRS and CDR2 is YFSETQ. The germline V and J ends were trimmed by 3 bases and 4 bases, with 10 bases remaining between them. CDR3 amino acids: CASSWGGGTEAFF. Written as DNA, the CDR3 is TGCGCCAGCAGCTGGGGGGGGGGCACTGAAGCTTTCTTT.

V and J are TRBV28 and TRBJ2-6, with a tentative D call TRBD2 (6 bases). CDR1 and CDR2 from the germline V gene are MDHEN and SYDVKM. This CDR3 contains 15 residues. The CDR3 DNA reads TGTGCTACCCGGGGGTCTTTCTCTGGGGCCAACGTCCTGACTTTC. Its protein product is CATRGSFSGANVLTF.

This clonotype was counted between two and nine times. The CDR3 coding sequence is TGCGCCAGCAGCCCCATGCCGGGACAGAGATCTACCTACGAGCAGTACTTC. Translated: CASSPMPGQRSTYEQYF. V is TRBV4-1 and J is TRBJ2-7; 7 bases match TRBD1. V lost 4 bases, J lost 2 bases, and 14 bases stayed unmatched. There are 17 residues in the CDR3. CDR1 and CDR2 from the germline V gene are MGHRA and YSYEKL.

A few counts support this clonotype. The chain combines TRBV6-5 with TRBJ2-3, with D perhaps matching TRBD1 (6 bases). The germline V gene has CDR1 MNHEY and CDR2 SVGAGI. There are 15 residues in the CDR3. Trimming removed 2 bases from V and 4 bases from J, with 13 bases in between. This chain's CDR3 is CASSYEGRGPDTQYF. CDR3 nucleotides: TGTGCCAGCAGTTACGAAGGCAGGGGCCCAGATACGCAGTATTTT.

This clonotype has just a few counts. The chain is built from TRBV7-6 and TRBJ2-3; 10 bases align to TRBD2. Germline loops: CDR1 SGHVS, CDR2 FNYEAQ. This CDR3 is built from 16 residues. V dropped 3 bases and J dropped 0; count of bases not matched to a gene: 3. CDR3 sequence reads: CASSFKRGGSTDTQYF. CDR3 DNA: TGTGCCAGCAGCTTTAAGCGGGGGGGTAGCACAGATACGCAGTATTTT.

In this sample, this clonotype turned up many times. This chain joins TRBV28 and TRBJ2-7; D is perhaps TRBD1 (6 bases). V lost 4 bases and J lost 2, with 15 bases in between. Germline V CDR1 and CDR2: MDHEN, SYDVKM. This CDR3 comprises 15 residues. The CDR3 loop is CASSSQGPTPYEQYF. CDR3 DNA sequence: TGTGCCAGCAGTTCACAGGGACCTACACCCTACGAGCAGTACTTC.

The gene calls are TRBV9 and TRBJ1-1; weak D call: TRBD1 (6 bases). V was shortened by 3 bases and J by 2 bases, with 11 bases between the two germline ends. CDR1 and CDR2 (germline): SGDLS, YYNGEE. CDR3 length: 14 amino acids. This CDR3 reads CASSGGGKNTEAFF. CDR3 coding DNA: TGTGCCAGCAGCGGAGGGGGGAAAAACACTGAAGCTTTCTTT.

The V call is TRBV6-2 or TRBV6-3, the J call TRBJ2-2; D is undetermined. V gave up 4 bases and J gave up 7 bases, with 10 bases separating them. The CDR3 extends over 13 amino acids. The germline CDR1 and CDR2 sequences are MNHEY and SVGEGT. The CDR3 nucleotides are TGTGCCAGCAGTTCAATGACGGGCGGGGAGCTGTTTTTT. The encoded protein is CASSSMTGGELFF.